This TCR beta chain was recovered during a study of vaccination and CD4 T cells after COVID-19. Points from the study as a whole: There was no significant change from approximately 23 to 38 median reactive clonotypes.

The V end was cut by 5 bases, the J end by 7 bases, with 29 bases between. Germline CDR1 MNHEY, CDR2 SVGAGI. There are 18 residues in the CDR3. The treatment is: roughly 10-day PBMC culture with coronavirus spike peptide pools or control peptides (ViraFEST assay). This clonotype was picked up a small number of times. Its antigen is as yet unknown. The Oncomine TCR Beta short-read assay was what sequenced the DNA obtained from cultured CD4+ T cells. TCRdb ran MiXCR on the PCR reads and lists one entry per CDR3 protein. Of about 14,000 distinct CDR3 sequences in the sample, approximately 50% are singletons; the top ten hold approximately 15%.

The V gene is TRBV6-5, the J gene TRBJ2-5, with a possible D match to TRBD2 (6 bases). Material: CD4+ T cells from blood, cultured in vitro. The TCR was taken from a human donor who had recovered from COVID-19. DNA of the CDR3: TGTGCCAGCAGTGTCTCGAGCTTTGACAGTACACTCGGGGGGACCCAGTACTTC. Translated, it gives CASSVSSFDSTLGGTQYF.